These 24 T cell receptor beta chains were sequenced from one sample in a study of immune characterization of retroperitoneal liposarcoma. MiXCR, applied by TCRdb to the PCR reads, yields one record per CDR3 protein. The data hold some 9,900 distinct CDR3 sequences, with 25% to 30% observed a single time. Sequenced: tumor tissue. These TCRs come from a male donor with retroperitoneal liposarcoma.

This chain links TRBV10-1 with TRBJ2-1; a possible D gene is TRBD2 (5 bases). The J call may be wrong; the DNA end is better matched by TRBJ2-5. Germline V gene lookup returns CDR1 WNHNN and CDR2 SYGVQD (reference sequence). CDR3 length: 15 residues. CDR3 protein: CASSGMILAGETQYF. CDR3 coding DNA: TGCGCCAGCAGTGGAATGATTCTAGCCGGAGAGACCCAGTACTTC.

This clonotype rates as medium-sized. V and J are TRBV7-6 and TRBJ2-2; no clear D. Germline-derived CDR1 and CDR2 are SGHVS and FNYEAQ. Trimming stripped 6 bases from V and 6 bases from J, with 8 bases between. This CDR3 region has 12 residues. This chain's CDR3 is CASRPNAGELFF. The CDR3 bases are TGTGCCAGCAGGCCGAATGCCGGGGAGCTGTTTTTT.

This clonotype was counted only a few times. V gene TRBV12-5 combines with J gene TRBJ1-2, with D perhaps matching TRBD1 (5 bases). Deletions cut 1 base from V and 4 bases from J, with 16 bases between. CDR3 length: 16 amino acids. Germline CDR1 reads LGHNT; CDR2 reads FRNRAP. The CDR3 sequence is CASGLEGAIGTYGYTF. For the CDR3, the DNA is TGTGCTAGTGGTTTGGAGGGCGCAATTGGGACCTATGGCTACACCTTC.

This clonotype occurred a few times. The chain links TRBV7-2 to TRBJ1-2; 7 positions agree with TRBD1. In germline, CDR1 is SGHTA, CDR2 FQGNSA. V lost 6 bases, J lost 2 bases, and 6 bases stayed unmatched. The CDR3 runs 14 residues. The CDR3 region is CASSKDRVNYGYTF. The DNA of the CDR3 is TGTGCCAGCAGTAAAGACAGGGTCAACTATGGCTACACCTTC.

In its sample, this clonotype is medium-sized. The V and J genes are TRBV12-3 or TRBV12-4 and TRBJ2-1; TRBD1 matches 10 bases. This CDR3 region has 15 residues. The V segment lost 10 bases and the J segment 8 bases; nucleotides outside the gene matches: 14. CDR3 protein: CATTFGTGVSYEQFF. For the CDR3, the DNA is TGTGCCACCACCTTTGGGACAGGGGTATCTTATGAGCAGTTCTTC.

By sample share, this clonotype is medium-sized. In nucleotides, the CDR3 is TGTGCCAGCAGTTTAGCCTACGGCGGGAGGGCCGGAGATACGCAGTATTTT. It is translated as CASSLAYGGRAGDTQYF. V and J are TRBV12-3 or TRBV12-4 and TRBJ2-3; 9 nucleotides align to TRBD2. V gave up 0 bases and J gave up 5 bases; unmatched junction bases: 9. The CDR3 runs 17 residues.

This clonotype was detected only a few times. This chain uses TRBV6-1 with TRBJ2-2; 9 positions agree with TRBD2. The CDR3 runs to 16 residues. V trimming: 4 bases; J trimming: 6 bases; junction bases outside the gene matches: 9. CDR1 and CDR2 from the germline V gene are MNHNS and SASEGT. The chain's CDR3 is CASSVISGLASGELFF. CDR3 nucleotide sequence: TGTGCCAGCAGTGTAATTTCGGGACTAGCATCCGGGGAGCTGTTTTTT.

This clonotype occurred a few times. The V and J genes are TRBV6-4 and TRBJ1-2; a weak D match, TRBD1 (6 bases). CDR1 MRHNA and CDR2 SNTAGT come from the germline V gene. The V and J ends lost 7 bases and 3 bases respectively, with 21 bases between them. The CDR3 consists of 16 residues. The CDR3 loop reads CASKQTGGGQDYGYTF. The CDR3, as DNA: TGTGCCAGCAAACAGACAGGTGGAGGGCAAGACTATGGCTACACCTTC.

This clonotype was seen many times. The rearrangement links TRBV27 to TRBJ2-3, with 8 bases that match TRBD1. The CDR3 loop spans 12 amino acids. Trimming removed 8 bases from V and 10 bases from J; junction bases left unmatched: 8. CDR1 and CDR2 (germline): MNHEY, SMNVEV (reference sequence). CDR3 coding DNA: TGTGCCAGCGCCGACAGGGGTGGATCGCAGTATTTT. Translating gives CASADRGGSQYF.

This clonotype is large in the sample. The rearrangement joins TRBV6-1 to TRBJ2-6; D is perhaps TRBD1 (6 bases). The CDR3 totals 15 residues. The V end was cut by 4 bases, the J end by 2 bases, with 9 bases between. Looked up from germline, CDR1 is MNHNS and CDR2 is SASEGT. The CDR3 nucleotides read TGTGCCAGCAGTGTACAGGGTGCTGGGGCCAACGTCCTGACTTTC. It specifies CASSVQGAGANVLTF.

This clonotype was counted a few times. The CDR3 DNA reads as TGTGCCAGCAGTAAGGGACAGGGGGGCCGTGAAGCTTTCTTT. Translation: CASSKGQGGREAFF. The chain links TRBV12-3 or TRBV12-4 to TRBJ1-1; the match to TRBD1 covers 11 bases. V shed 5 bases and J 7 bases; nucleotides not matched to a gene: 6. The CDR3 length is 14 residues.

By proportion, this clonotype is medium-sized (0.01 to 0.1%). The V and J genes are TRBV12-3 or TRBV12-4 and TRBJ2-3; D gene unclear. CDR3 length: 11 residues. V shed 8 bases and J shed 4 bases, with 7 bases lying between them. CDR3 in amino acids: CASRTSDTQYF. In DNA, the CDR3 is TGTGCCAGCCGAACGTCAGATACGCAGTATTTT.

This clonotype was observed a single time. This chain connects TRBV12-3 or TRBV12-4 to TRBJ2-1, with D perhaps TRBD1 (6 bases). CDR3 length: 14 residues. Trimming left V 6 bases short and J 10 bases short, with 19 bases between. CDR3 sequence: CASSQTGQGYEQFF. The CDR3 region has the DNA TGTGCCAGCAGCCAAACAGGGCAGGGTTACGAGCAGTTCTTC.

V usage is TRBV7-2 and J usage is TRBJ2-4, with D perhaps matching TRBD2 (6 bases). Per the germline V gene, CDR1 is SGHTA and CDR2 is FQGNSA. The CDR3 is made up of 14 amino acids. The ends were cut back, 6 bases at V and 4 bases at J, with 13 bases in the middle. The CDR3 bases are TGTGCCAGCAGGCCCGGGACTTGGAAAAACATTCAGTACTTC. Translating gives CASRPGTWKNIQYF.

This clonotype occurred a few times. The chain links TRBV6-1 to TRBJ2-6; D is unclear. This CDR3 region has 15 residues. CDR1 and CDR2 from the germline V gene are MNHNS and SASEGT. Trimming removed 2 bases at V and 0 bases at J, with 5 bases between. Here the CDR3 reads CASSETFSGANVLTF. CDR3 in DNA: TGTGCCAGCAGTGAAACATTCTCTGGGGCCAACGTCCTGACTTTC.

This clonotype was counted a few times. The chain links TRBV6-1 to TRBJ1-2; D uncertain. Trimming cost V 4 bases and J 8 bases, with 11 bases left between them. The CDR3 is made up of 12 amino acids. Germline CDR1 reads MNHNS; CDR2 reads SASEGT. Here the CDR3 DNA reads TGTGCCAGCAGTGTAGACCTAGGAGGCTACACCTTC. The encoded protein is CASSVDLGGYTF.

This clonotype was seen at least ten times. The chain is built from TRBV11-3 and TRBJ1-5; D is possibly TRBD1 (5 bases). V lost 2 bases, J lost 5 bases, and 13 bases lay in between. CDR3 length: 15 amino acids. In germline, CDR1 is SGHNT, CDR2 YENEEA. The CDR3 is CASSLSGGYDQPQHF. The CDR3 DNA sequence: TGTGCCAGCAGCTTATCCGGGGGGTATGATCAGCCCCAGCATTTT.

This chain uses TRBV6-6 with TRBJ2-5; D ambiguous. Near its end, the DNA agrees better with TRBJ2-1, so the J call may be wrong. Germline assignment: CDR1 MNHNY and CDR2 SVGAGI (reference sequence). The CDR3 is made up of 17 amino acids. The CDR3 DNA sequence: TGTGCCAGCAGTTTCGCCGACGCTCGTGTAGCCAAAAACATTCAGTTCTTC. Translated, it gives CASSFADARVAKNIQFF.

This clonotype was found many times. The rearrangement uses TRBV12-3 or TRBV12-4 and TRBJ2-3; 10 positions match TRBD2. The ends lost 3 bases at V and 8 bases at J; junction bases unmatched: 5. The CDR3 contains 14 residues. The CDR3 is CASSLASGSATQYF. DNA for the CDR3: TGTGCCAGCAGTTTGGCTAGCGGGAGTGCTACGCAGTATTTT.

Only a few counts were recorded for this clonotype. The chain employs TRBV25-1 and TRBJ2-5; TRBD1 matches at 10 bases. V dropped 3 bases and J dropped 5; count of bases not matched to a gene: 18. CDR1 MGHDK and CDR2 SYGVNS come from the germline V gene. The CDR3 totals 19 residues. CDR3 region: CASSDRGQGVGPALETQYF. The DNA of the CDR3 is TGTGCCAGCAGTGACCGCGGACAGGGGGTGGGACCCGCTTTGGAGACCCAGTACTTC.

The V gene is TRBV7-3, the J gene TRBJ2-7; D gene uncertain. Trimming stripped 2 bases from V and 0 bases from J, with 8 bases between. Germline values: CDR1 SGHTA, CDR2 FQGTGA. The CDR3 runs 14 residues. CDR3 sequence reads: CASSLDSSSYEQYF. For the CDR3, the DNA is TGTGCCAGCAGCTTAGACTCCAGCTCCTACGAGCAGTACTTC.

The chain carries TRBV12-3 or TRBV12-4 and TRBJ2-1; no firm D call. The CDR3 is made up of 13 amino acids. The V end lost 1 base, the J end lost 7 bases, and 8 bases lay between the germline ends. The CDR3 is CASSLGVRNEQFF. CDR3 in DNA: TGTGCCAGCAGTTTAGGGGTAAGAAATGAGCAGTTCTTC.

In its sample, this clonotype ranks as medium-sized. The chain links TRBV6-1 to TRBJ1-2; D remains unclear. The V and J ends lost 6 bases and 4 bases respectively, with 12 bases between them. The length of the CDR3 is 13 residues. Germline CDR1 and CDR2: MNHNS and SASEGT. The CDR3 sequence: CASSTRLGYGYTF. The CDR3 DNA reads TGTGCCAGCAGCACCCGCCTAGGCTATGGCTACACCTTC.

This clonotype was observed a few times. This rearrangement joins TRBV6-1 to TRBJ2-5; D is undetermined. CDR1 and CDR2 (germline): MNHNS, SASEGT. The CDR3 covers 14 residues. Trimming removed 3 bases at V and 4 bases at J, with 12 bases between. The CDR3 DNA follows: TGTGCCAGCAGTGAGACGGGCAGTCCAGAGACCCAGTACTTC. The encoded protein is CASSETGSPETQYF.